A selection of T cell receptor beta chains follows, all from one sample in a study of early T cells in non-severe SARS-CoV-2 infection. TCRdb used MiXCR to reprocess the 5' RACE reads, holding one entry per CDR3 protein. The profile covers some 76,000 distinct CDR3 sequences, with 15% appearing a single time and around 10% taken by the ten largest. The material sequenced was whole blood. These receptors came from an adult who was a healthcare worker with PCR-confirmed SARS-CoV-2 infection or an uninfected control (not recorded which). The CDR3 runs from the conserved cysteine through the conserved F or W. A D gene is named only where the DNA matches it firmly. Rows may omit the clone size; those that give it use once, few, many or a size class.

d_gene: NA
v_gene: TRBV5-1
len: 14
abundance: few
j_gene: TRBJ1-5
CDR3nt: TGCGCCAGCAGCTTGGACGGGGGGCCCCAGCCCCAGCATTTT
CDR3aa: CASSLDGGPQPQHF

d_gene: NA
v_gene: TRBV12-3/TRBV12-4
len: 13
abundance: many
j_gene: TRBJ1-6
CDR3nt: TGTGCCAGCAGTTTGTCCCATAATTCACCCCTCCACTTT
CDR3aa: CASSLSHNSPLHF

d_gene: TRBD1
v_gene: TRBV7-2
len: 16
abundance: many
j_gene: TRBJ1-2
CDR3nt: TGTGCCAGCAGCTATGGCGGACAGGGGCTTCTCTATGGCTACACCTTC
CDR3aa: CASSYGGQGLLYGYTF

d_gene: NA
v_gene: TRBV3-1
len: 12
abundance: NA
j_gene: TRBJ2-1
CDR3nt: TGTGCCAGCAGCCAAGCAGGGAATGAGCAGTTCTTC
CDR3aa: CASSQAGNEQFF

d_gene: TRBD2
v_gene: TRBV28
len: 15
abundance: NA
j_gene: TRBJ2-7
CDR3nt: TGTGCCAGCAGTTTGGGCGGGAGTCCCCTCTACGAGCAGTACTTC
CDR3aa: CASSLGGSPLYEQYF

d_gene: NA
v_gene: TRBV25-1
len: 15
abundance: NA
j_gene: TRBJ2-7
CDR3nt: TGTGCCAGCGAGCAAGTTAGTGACGGAGGGGGCGAGCAGTACTTC
CDR3aa: CASEQVSDGGGEQYF

d_gene: NA
v_gene: TRBV6-5
len: 15
abundance: NA
j_gene: TRBJ2-3
CDR3nt: TGTGCCAGCAGGCGAGCGGGACAGAGCACAGATACGCAGTATTTT
CDR3aa: CASRRAGQSTDTQYF

d_gene: NA
v_gene: TRBV18
len: 14
abundance: many
j_gene: TRBJ1-4
CDR3nt: TGTGCCAGCTCACCCGGATTTGCTAATGAAAAACTGTTTTTT
CDR3aa: CASSPGFANEKLFF

d_gene: NA
v_gene: TRBV7-6
len: 14
abundance: NA
j_gene: TRBJ1-1
CDR3nt: TGTGCCAGCAGCTTTTCAGGGCCCACAGCTGAAGCTTTCTTT
CDR3aa: CASSFSGPTAEAFF

d_gene: TRBD1
v_gene: TRBV6-5
len: 14
abundance: NA
j_gene: TRBJ2-3
CDR3nt: TGTGCCAGCAGTTACAGTCAGGGGGCAGATACGCAGTATTTT
CDR3aa: CASSYSQGADTQYF

d_gene: NA
v_gene: TRBV12-3/TRBV12-4
len: 14
abundance: few
j_gene: TRBJ1-5
CDR3nt: TGTGCCAGCAGTGGGGTCCAAGCAAATCAGCCCCAGCATTTT
CDR3aa: CASSGVQANQPQHF

d_gene: TRBD1
v_gene: TRBV7-6
len: 14
abundance: many
j_gene: TRBJ2-7
CDR3nt: TGTGCCAGCAGCCCACAGGGGAGTACCTACGAGCAGTACTTC
CDR3aa: CASSPQGSTYEQYF

d_gene: NA
v_gene: TRBV3-1
len: 13
abundance: many
j_gene: TRBJ1-3
CDR3nt: TGTGCCAGCAGCCAATCCGCTGGAAACACCATATATTTT
CDR3aa: CASSQSAGNTIYF

d_gene: TRBD2
v_gene: TRBV20-1
len: 14
abundance: few
j_gene: TRBJ2-3
CDR3nt: TGCAGTGCTAGCCTTCTAGCGGCGCTTGATACGCAGTATTTT
CDR3aa: CSASLLAALDTQYF

d_gene: NA
v_gene: TRBV5-4
len: 13
abundance: many
j_gene: TRBJ2-2
CDR3nt: TGTGCCAGCAGCTTGGACCCGGCCGGGGAGCTGTTTTTT
CDR3aa: CASSLDPAGELFF

d_gene: TRBD1
v_gene: TRBV20-1
len: 13
abundance: NA
j_gene: TRBJ1-1
CDR3nt: TGCAGTGCCACGGGACAGGGCGTCACTGAAGCTTTCTTT
CDR3aa: CSATGQGVTEAFF

d_gene: NA
v_gene: TRBV11-2
len: 15
abundance: NA
j_gene: TRBJ2-5
CDR3nt: TGTGCCAGCAGCTCTCAACCGGGGATGCGGGAGACCCAGTACTTC
CDR3aa: CASSSQPGMRETQYF

d_gene: TRBD1
v_gene: TRBV10-3
len: 12
abundance: few
j_gene: TRBJ2-7
CDR3nt: TGTGCCATCAGCAGGGACAGCTACGAGCAGTACTTC
CDR3aa: CAISRDSYEQYF

d_gene: NA
v_gene: TRBV7-2
len: 14
abundance: many
j_gene: TRBJ2-3
CDR3nt: TGTGCCAGCAGCTCATGGGTCCCTCCAGATACGCAGTATTTT
CDR3aa: CASSSWVPPDTQYF

d_gene: TRBD1
v_gene: TRBV5-4
len: 15
abundance: NA
j_gene: TRBJ2-7
CDR3nt: TGTGCCAGCAGCCCAGGGGGACCACCTACCTACGAGCAGTACTTC
CDR3aa: CASSPGGPPTYEQYF